This T cell receptor (beta chain) comes out of a study of T cells in Graves' hyperthyroidism and ophthalmopathy. Study-wide results and limits: Most thyroid-expanded clonotypes above 0.001 were also found in blood.

Diagnostic assessment was based on clinical symptoms, serum thyroxine and TRAb, thyroid ultrasound and orbital computed tomography. RNA transcripts were the template for amplifying TCR beta CDR3 regions. With the HTBI primer set, the TCR CDR3 went through a first round of RT-PCR. TCRdb reprocessed the multiplex PCR reads via MiXCR and lists one record per CDR3 protein. The sample lists hundreds of thousands of distinct CDR3 sequences, 38% occurring once. The germline CDR1 and CDR2 sequences are LNHDA and SQIVND (reference sequence). Trimming took 3 bases from V and 5 from J; bases not matched to a gene: 4. The CDR3 has 15 amino acids. This clonotype was seen many times. Its antigen is currently unknown.

The receptor's source is a man younger than 35 with Graves' hyperthyroidism. The rearrangement joins TRBV19 to TRBJ1-6; 7 positions agree with TRBD1. Sequenced input: blood. The CDR3 nucleotides read TGTGCCAGTAGTATGGGGACAGCTCATAATTCACCCCTCCACTTT. Its translation: CASSMGTAHNSPLHF.